Described below is a single TCR beta chain sequence and its context. Template-switching 5'RACE yielded the TCR cDNA; a universal primer site and UMIs were added in the process. A single record per CDR3 protein comes from TCRdb applying MiXCR to the 5' RACE reads. The sample contains about 500,000 distinct CDR3 sequences, about 15% of which appear only once. Trimming cost V 4 bases and J 5 bases, with 12 bases left between them. This CDR3 spans 12 amino acids. CDR1 is DFQATT, CDR2 SNEGSKA, per germline (reference sequence). This sample was taken from a study of T cells after yellow fever vaccination. The chain carries TRBV20-1 and TRBJ2-7, with D possibly being TRBD1 or TRBD2 (6 bases each). The sequence derives from a man aged 18 to 30 who received the YFV17D yellow fever vaccine. The sequences come from PBMCs, collected 5 days after the first yellow fever vaccination. Here the CDR3 DNA reads TGCAGTGCTACAGGGGAGGTCAACGAGCAGTACGTC. It is translated as CSATGEVNEQYV.